This entry concerns a single T cell receptor beta chain. The data derive from a study of OX40 agonist ivuxolimab in advanced cancers. About the study: One patient with hepatocellular carcinoma and two with cutaneous melanoma, three in all, had partial responses.

Only in-frame clones appear in the TCRdb table, and some are missing; sequencing was by immunoSEQ multiplex PCR. The sample consists of tens of thousands of clones, under 95% of them appearing once. Germline-derived CDR1 and CDR2 are SGDLS and YYNGEE. The ends were cut back, 0 bases at V and 4 bases at J, with 19 bases in the middle. The CDR3 has 18 residues. This sequence joins TRBV9 and TRBJ2-2; D ambiguous. The specimen was CD4+ or CD8+ T cells sorted from blood, collected in a trial of the OX40 agonist ivuxolimab. The clonotype was recovered from an adult with an advanced solid tumor such as melanoma, head and neck, liver or kidney cancer. This CDR3 reads CASSVESQTTPSTGELFF. For the CDR3, the DNA is TGTGCCAGCAGCGTAGAGAGTCAAACGACCCCTTCCACCGGGGAGCTGTTTTTT.